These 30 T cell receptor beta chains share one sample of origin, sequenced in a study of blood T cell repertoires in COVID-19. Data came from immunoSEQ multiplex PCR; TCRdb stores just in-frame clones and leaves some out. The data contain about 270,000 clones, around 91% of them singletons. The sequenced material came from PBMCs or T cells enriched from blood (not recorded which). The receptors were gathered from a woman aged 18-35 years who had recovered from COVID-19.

The CDR3 nucleotides read TGTGCCAGCAGTTCGGGACTAGCGGACGAGCAGTACTTC. This sequence encodes CASSSGLADEQYF. V and J are TRBV27 and TRBJ2-7, with 11 nucleotides matching TRBD2. The CDR3 has 13 residues. With V trimmed by 4 bases and J by 5 bases, 1 base remained unmatched. CDR1 and CDR2 from the germline V gene are MNHEY and SMNVEV (reference sequence).

The CDR3 nucleotides read TGTGCCAGCAGCCAAGAGGTAGCTAACTATGGCTACACCTTC. Residues: CASSQEVANYGYTF. The rearrangement joins TRBV4-2 to TRBJ1-2, with D hard to call. Germline-derived CDR1 and CDR2 are LGHNA and YNFKEQ. This CDR3 is 14 amino acids long. Trimming removed 0 bases from V and 0 bases from J, with 5 bases in between.

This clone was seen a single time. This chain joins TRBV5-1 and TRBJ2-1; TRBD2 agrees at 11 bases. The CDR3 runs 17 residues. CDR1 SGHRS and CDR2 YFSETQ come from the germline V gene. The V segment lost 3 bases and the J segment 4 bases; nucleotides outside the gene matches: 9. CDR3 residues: CASSYYSGGVSYNEQFF. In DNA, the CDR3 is TGCGCCAGCAGCTACTATAGCGGGGGGGTCAGTTACAATGAGCAGTTCTTC.

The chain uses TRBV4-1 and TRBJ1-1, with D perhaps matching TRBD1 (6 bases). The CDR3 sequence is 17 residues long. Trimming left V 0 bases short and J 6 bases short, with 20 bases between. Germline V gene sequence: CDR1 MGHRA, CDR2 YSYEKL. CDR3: CASSQDWIQGEDAEAFF. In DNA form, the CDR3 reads TGCGCCAGCAGCCAAGATTGGATACAGGGTGAGGACGCTGAAGCTTTCTTT.

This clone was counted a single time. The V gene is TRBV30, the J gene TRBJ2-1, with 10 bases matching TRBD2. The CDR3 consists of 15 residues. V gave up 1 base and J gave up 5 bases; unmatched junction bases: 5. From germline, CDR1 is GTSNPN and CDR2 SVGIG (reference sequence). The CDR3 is CAWSAGLAVDNEQFF. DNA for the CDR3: TGTGCCTGGAGTGCAGGACTAGCGGTGGACAATGAGCAGTTCTTC.

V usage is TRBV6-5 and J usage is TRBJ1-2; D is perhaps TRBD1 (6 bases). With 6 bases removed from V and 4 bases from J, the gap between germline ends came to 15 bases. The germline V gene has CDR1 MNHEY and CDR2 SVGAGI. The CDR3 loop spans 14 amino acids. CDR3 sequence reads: CASSLGGGTYGYTF. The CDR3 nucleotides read TGTGCCAGCAGCCTAGGGGGGGGGACCTATGGCTACACCTTC.

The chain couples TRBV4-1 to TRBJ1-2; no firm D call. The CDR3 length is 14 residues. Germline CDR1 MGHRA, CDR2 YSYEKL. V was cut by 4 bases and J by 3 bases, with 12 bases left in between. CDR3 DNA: TGCGCCAGCAGCCCCCACGGGGTCGACTATGGCTACACCTTC. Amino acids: CASSPHGVDYGYTF.

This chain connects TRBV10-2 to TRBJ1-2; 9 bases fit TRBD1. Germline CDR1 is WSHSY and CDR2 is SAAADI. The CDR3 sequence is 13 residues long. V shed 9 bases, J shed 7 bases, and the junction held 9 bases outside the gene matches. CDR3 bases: TGCGCCAGTAGGGAAGGGACAGGGATTGGCTACACCTTC. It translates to CASREGTGIGYTF.

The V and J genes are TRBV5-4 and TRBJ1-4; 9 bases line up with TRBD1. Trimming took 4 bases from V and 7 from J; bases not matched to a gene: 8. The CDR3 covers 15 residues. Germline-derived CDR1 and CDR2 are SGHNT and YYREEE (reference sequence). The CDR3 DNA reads TGTGCCAGCAGCGTACCGGGACAGGGTGGTGAAAAACTGTTTTTT. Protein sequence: CASSVPGQGGEKLFF. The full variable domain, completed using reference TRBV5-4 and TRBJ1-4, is ETGVTQSPTHLIKTRGQQVTLRCSSQSGHNTVSWYQQALGQGPQFIFQYYREEENGRGNFPPRFSGLQFPNYSSELNVNALELDDSALYLCASSVPGQGGEKLFFGSGTQLSVL.

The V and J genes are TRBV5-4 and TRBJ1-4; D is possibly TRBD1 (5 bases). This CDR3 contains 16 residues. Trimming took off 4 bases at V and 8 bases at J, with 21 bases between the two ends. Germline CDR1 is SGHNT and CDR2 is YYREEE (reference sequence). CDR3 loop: CASSPGSEGAQEKLFF. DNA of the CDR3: TGTGCCAGCAGCCCCGGGAGTGAAGGGGCGCAAGAAAAACTGTTTTTT.

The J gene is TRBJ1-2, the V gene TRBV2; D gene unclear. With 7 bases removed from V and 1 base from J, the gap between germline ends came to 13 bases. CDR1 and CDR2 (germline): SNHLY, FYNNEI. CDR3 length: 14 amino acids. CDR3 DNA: TGTGCCAGCATAGCCCCTTCGTTTAACTATGGCTACACCTTC. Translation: CASIAPSFNYGYTF.

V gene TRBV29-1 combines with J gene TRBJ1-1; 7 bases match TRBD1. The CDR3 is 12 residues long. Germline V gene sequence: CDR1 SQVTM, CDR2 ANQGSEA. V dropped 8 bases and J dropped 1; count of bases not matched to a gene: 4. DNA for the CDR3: TGCAGCCATGGACAGGAGAACACTGAAGCTTTCTTT. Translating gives CSHGQENTEAFF.

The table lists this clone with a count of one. Here the CDR3 reads CASSLDKNTGELFF. In DNA form, the CDR3 reads TGCGCCAGCAGCCTCGACAAGAACACCGGGGAGCTGTTTTTT. V gene TRBV5-1 combines with J gene TRBJ2-2, with no clear D. The CDR3 has 14 residues. CDR1 and CDR2 (germline): SGHRS, YFSETQ. V shed 4 bases and J shed 1 base, with 8 bases lying between them.

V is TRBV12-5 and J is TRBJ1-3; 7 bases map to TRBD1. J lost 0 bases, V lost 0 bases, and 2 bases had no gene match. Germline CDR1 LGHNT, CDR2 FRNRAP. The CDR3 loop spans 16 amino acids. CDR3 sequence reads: CASGLVTGSSGNTIYF. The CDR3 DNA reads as TGTGCTAGTGGTTTGGTGACAGGGTCCTCTGGAAACACCATATATTTT.

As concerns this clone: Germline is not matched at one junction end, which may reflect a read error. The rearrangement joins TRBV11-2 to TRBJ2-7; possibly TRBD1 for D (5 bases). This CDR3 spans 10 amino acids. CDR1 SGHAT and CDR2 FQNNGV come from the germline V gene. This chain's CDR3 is CASTLAGRYF. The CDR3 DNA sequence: TGTGCCAGCACCTTAGCAGGGCGGTACTTC.

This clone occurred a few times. The chain's CDR3 is CATSRGVGDRGIGEQFF. In nucleotides, the CDR3 is TGTGCCACCAGCAGAGGCGTGGGGGACAGGGGGATTGGTGAGCAGTTCTTC. The rearrangement uses TRBV15 and TRBJ2-1; TRBD1 aligns across 11 bases. This CDR3 has 17 residues. The trim removed 1 base at V and 9 bases at J, leaving 11 bases unmatched. Germline V lookup: CDR1 LNHNV, CDR2 YYDKDF (reference sequence).

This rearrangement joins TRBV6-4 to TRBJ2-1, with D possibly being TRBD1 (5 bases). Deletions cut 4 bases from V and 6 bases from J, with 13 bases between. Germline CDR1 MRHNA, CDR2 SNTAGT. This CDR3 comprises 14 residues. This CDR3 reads CASSARGQGNEQFF. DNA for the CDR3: TGTGCCAGCAGTGCCCGTGGGCAGGGCAATGAGCAGTTCTTC.

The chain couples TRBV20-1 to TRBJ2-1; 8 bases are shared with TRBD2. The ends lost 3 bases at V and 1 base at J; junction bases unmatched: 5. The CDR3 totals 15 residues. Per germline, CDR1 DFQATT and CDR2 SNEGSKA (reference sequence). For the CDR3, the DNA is TGCAGTGCTAGTAAACTAGCGGAATCCTACAATGAGCAGTTCTTC. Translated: CSASKLAESYNEQFF.

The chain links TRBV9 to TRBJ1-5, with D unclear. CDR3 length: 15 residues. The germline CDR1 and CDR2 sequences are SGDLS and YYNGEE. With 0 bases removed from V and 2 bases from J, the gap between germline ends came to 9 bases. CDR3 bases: TGTGCCAGCAGCGTAGGTGGGAGCGGCAATCAGCCCCAGCATTTT. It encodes CASSVGGSGNQPQHF. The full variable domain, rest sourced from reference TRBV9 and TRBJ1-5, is DSGVTQTPKHLITATGQRVTLRCSPRSGDLSVYWYQQSLDQGLQFLIQYYNGEERAKGNILERFSAQQFPDLHSELNLSSLELGDSALYFCASSVGGSGNQPQHFGDGTRLSIL.

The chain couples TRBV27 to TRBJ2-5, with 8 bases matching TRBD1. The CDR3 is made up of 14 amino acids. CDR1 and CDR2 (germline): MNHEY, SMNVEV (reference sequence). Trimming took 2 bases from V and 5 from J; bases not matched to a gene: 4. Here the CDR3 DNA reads TGTGCCAGCAGTTTAGACAGGGGAAGGGAGACCCAGTACTTC. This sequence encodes CASSLDRGRETQYF.

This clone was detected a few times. CDR3 DNA: TGTGCCTGGGCCCGGACAGGGGAGAGGTTCGGCTACACCTTC. Translated, it gives CAWARTGERFGYTF. The chain couples TRBV30 to TRBJ1-2, with 9 bases matching TRBD1. This CDR3 has 14 residues. Germline assignment: CDR1 GTSNPN and CDR2 SVGIG (reference sequence). J gave up 8 bases and V 5 bases, and 12 bases lay outside the gene matches.

CDR3 region: CASSPQAGAGHNEQFF. In DNA, the CDR3 is TGTGCCAGCAGTCCCCAGGCGGGGGCGGGCCACAATGAGCAGTTCTTC. The rearrangement joins TRBV27 to TRBJ2-1, with D perhaps TRBD2 (7 bases). Trimming left V 5 bases short and J 5 bases short, with 19 bases between. Germline V gene data show CDR1 as MNHEY and CDR2 as SMNVEV (reference sequence). The CDR3 consists of 16 residues.

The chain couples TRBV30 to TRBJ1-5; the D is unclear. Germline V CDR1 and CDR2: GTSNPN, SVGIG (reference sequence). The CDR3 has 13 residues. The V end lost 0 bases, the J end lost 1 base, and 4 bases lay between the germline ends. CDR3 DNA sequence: TGTGCCTGGAGTGTACACAGCAATCAGCCCCAGCATTTT. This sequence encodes CAWSVHSNQPQHF.

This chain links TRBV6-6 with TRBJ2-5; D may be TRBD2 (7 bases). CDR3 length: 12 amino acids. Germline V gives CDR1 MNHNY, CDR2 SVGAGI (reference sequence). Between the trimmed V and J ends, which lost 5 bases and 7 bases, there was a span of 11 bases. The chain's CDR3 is CASSRGAGTQYF. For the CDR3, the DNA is TGTGCCAGCAGTCGGGGGGCTGGGACCCAGTACTTC.

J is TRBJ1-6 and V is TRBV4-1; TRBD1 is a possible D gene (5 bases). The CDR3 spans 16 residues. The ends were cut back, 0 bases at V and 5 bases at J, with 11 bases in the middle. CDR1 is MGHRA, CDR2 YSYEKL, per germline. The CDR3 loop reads CASSQEEGDDNSPLHF. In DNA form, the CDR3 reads TGCGCCAGCAGCCAAGAGGAAGGGGATGATAATTCACCCCTCCACTTT.

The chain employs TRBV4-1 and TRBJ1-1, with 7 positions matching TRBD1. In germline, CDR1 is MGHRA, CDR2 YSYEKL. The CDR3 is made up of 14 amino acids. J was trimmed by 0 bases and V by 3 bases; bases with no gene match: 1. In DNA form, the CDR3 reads TGCGCCAGCAGCCAGGGACAGTTGAACACTGAAGCTTTCTTT. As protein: CASSQGQLNTEAFF.

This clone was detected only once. In nucleotides, the CDR3 is TGCAGCGTTGTTGGACTAGCGGGGGGCCCCTTAACTTACAATGAGCAGTTCTTC. Amino acid sequence: CSVVGLAGGPLTYNEQFF. This rearrangement joins TRBV29-1 to TRBJ2-1; 14 bases align to TRBD2. V lost 4 bases to trimming and J lost 4 bases; unmatched junction nucleotides: 12. The CDR3 totals 18 residues. CDR1 and CDR2 from the germline V gene are SQVTM and ANQGSEA.

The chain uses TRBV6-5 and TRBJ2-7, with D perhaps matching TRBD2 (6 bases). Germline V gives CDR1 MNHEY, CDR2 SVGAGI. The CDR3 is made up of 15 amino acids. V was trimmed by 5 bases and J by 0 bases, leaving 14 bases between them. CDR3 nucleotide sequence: TGTGCCAGCAGTCCCGGGACTCCGAGCTCCTACGAGCAGTACTTC. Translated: CASSPGTPSSYEQYF.

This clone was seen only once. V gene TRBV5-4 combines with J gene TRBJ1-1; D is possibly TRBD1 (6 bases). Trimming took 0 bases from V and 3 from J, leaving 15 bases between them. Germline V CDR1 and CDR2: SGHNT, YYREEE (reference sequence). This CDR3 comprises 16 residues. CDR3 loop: CASSLAQGRFDTEAFF. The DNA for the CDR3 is TGTGCCAGCAGCTTGGCCCAGGGGAGATTTGACACTGAAGCTTTCTTT.

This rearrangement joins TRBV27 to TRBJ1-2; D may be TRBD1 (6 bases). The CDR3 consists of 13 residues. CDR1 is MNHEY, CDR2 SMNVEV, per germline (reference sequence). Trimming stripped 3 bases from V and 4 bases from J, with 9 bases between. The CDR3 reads CASSFTDSYGYTF. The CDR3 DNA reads TGTGCCAGCAGTTTTACGGACAGCTATGGCTACACCTTC.